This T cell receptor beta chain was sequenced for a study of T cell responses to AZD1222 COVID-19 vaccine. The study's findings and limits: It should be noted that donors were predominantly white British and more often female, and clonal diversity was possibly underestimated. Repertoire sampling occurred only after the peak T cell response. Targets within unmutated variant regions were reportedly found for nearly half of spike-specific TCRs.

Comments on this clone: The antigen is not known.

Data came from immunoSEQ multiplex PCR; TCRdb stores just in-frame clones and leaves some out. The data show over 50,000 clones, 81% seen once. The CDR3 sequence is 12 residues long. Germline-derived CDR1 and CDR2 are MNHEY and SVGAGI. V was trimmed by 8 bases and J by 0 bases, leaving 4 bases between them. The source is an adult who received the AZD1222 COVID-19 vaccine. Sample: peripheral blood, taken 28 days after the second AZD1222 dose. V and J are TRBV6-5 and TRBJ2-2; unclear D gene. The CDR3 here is CASRSNTGELFF. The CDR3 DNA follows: TGTGCCAGCCGGTCGAACACCGGGGAGCTGTTTTTT.